The entry that follows covers one T cell receptor beta chain sequence. Its antigen remains unknown. The source of the sample is a study of T cell repertoires in cytomegalovirus infection. Study-level points and caveats: The response measured ex vivo was dominated by TCR beta clonotypes (HLA-C-restricted and CMV-specific).

J lost 10 bases, V lost 0 bases, and 9 bases had no gene match. The CDR3 consists of 15 residues. CDR1 is MGHRA and CDR2 is YSYEKL in the germline V gene. TCRdb processed the reads anew with MiXCR; each CDR3 protein has one entry. Of under 450,000 distinct CDR3 sequences in the sample, roughly 36% were seen once. The chain links TRBV4-1 to TRBJ2-5; 9 bases align to TRBD1. The clonotype originates from a human donor in good health (CMV status not recorded). Some clones in this sample may be carry-over from other donors' samples. Sequencing was performed on cultured PBMCs, taken from culture after CMV antigen stimulation. CDR3 sequence reads: CASSQEGQGIQSQYF. CDR3 DNA: TGCGCCAGCAGCCAAGAAGGACAGGGGATACAGAGCCAGTACTTC.